A single sample gave rise to the 2 T cell receptor beta chains below, sequenced in a study of human T cells and chemical hapten exposure. Documented time point: pre-sensitization, week 0. Stated treatment: therapeutic diphenylcyclopropenone sensitization with weekly scalp DPC. TCRdb independently ran MiXCR on the RACE reads; one entry per CDR3 protein. The sample records 350,000 to 450,000 distinct CDR3 sequences, roughly 5.3% being singletons. The sequencing here drew on whole blood, taken in connection with sensitization to the hapten diphenylcyclopropenone (DPC). These receptors all stem from a woman aged 50 to 65 with alopecia areata. Some clones in this sample may be carry-over from other donors' samples.

The rearrangement uses TRBV5-1 and TRBJ1-1; D is perhaps TRBD1 (6 bases). CDR1 and CDR2 from the germline V gene are SGHRS and YFSETQ. CDR3 length: 13 residues. V dropped 5 bases and J dropped 6 bases, with 14 bases sitting between them. CDR3 sequence reads: CASSSTGRPEAFF. CDR3 nucleotide sequence: TGCGCCAGCAGTTCTACAGGGAGGCCTGAAGCTTTCTTT. Full variable domain (outside the CDR3, taken from reference TRBV5-1 and TRBJ1-1): KAGVTQTPRYLIKTRGQQVTLSCSPISGHRSVSWYQQTPGQGLQFLFEYFSETQRNKGNFPGRFSGRQFSNSRSEMNVSTLELGDSALYLCASSSTGRPEAFFGQGTRLTVV.

The rearrangement links TRBV28 to TRBJ2-4; D tentatively fits TRBD1 or TRBD2 (6 bases each). The CDR3 runs to 14 residues. The germline gives CDR1 MDHEN, CDR2 SYDVKM. Trimming stripped 7 bases from V and 0 bases from J, with 10 bases between. The CDR3 region is CASMGGAAKNIQYF. The CDR3 DNA follows: TGTGCCAGCATGGGGGGCGCAGCCAAAAACATTCAGTACTTC.